This record covers a single T cell receptor (beta chain). TCRdb reprocessed the RT-PCR reads via MiXCR and lists one record per CDR3 protein. Of about 680,000 distinct CDR3 sequences in the sample, 13% to 15% were seen once. Germline assignment: CDR1 MGHRA and CDR2 YSYEKL. Trimming pared 0 bases from V and 0 bases from J, leaving 13 bases between. CDR3 length equals 17 residues. This chain links TRBV4-1 with TRBJ2-3, with D possibly matching TRBD1 (6 bases). This receptor was taken from a female donor in good health, serving as a healthy control. The sequencing input was memory CD4+ T cells from blood. DNA for the CDR3: TGCGCCAGCAGCCAAGAAGGGGACACGGTTAGCACAGATACGCAGTATTTT. The encoded protein is CASSQEGDTVSTDTQYF.